Each of the 29 T cell receptor beta chains below was sequenced from the same sample in a study of blood T cell repertoires in COVID-19. Measured with immunoSEQ multiplex PCR; TCRdb has only the in-frame clones, and not every one. The sample lists 46,000 or so clones; about 87% were seen once. The sequenced material came from peripheral blood. The receptors here all came from a man aged 50-60 years with acute or convalescent COVID-19.

The genes are TRBV5-4 and TRBJ2-1, with 7 bases lining up with TRBD1. The V and J ends lost 4 bases and 0 bases, in that order; junction bases with no gene match: 4. The CDR3 sequence is 15 residues long. CDR1 SGHNT and CDR2 YYREEE come from the germline V gene (reference sequence). The CDR3 loop reads CASSTRQGSYNEQFF. Here the CDR3 DNA reads TGTGCCAGCAGCACCCGACAGGGCTCCTACAATGAGCAGTTCTTC.

The chain links TRBV2 to TRBJ1-2, with no clear D. Germline V lookup: CDR1 SNHLY, CDR2 FYNNEI. V was pared by 8 bases and J by 7 bases, with 23 bases between. The CDR3 length is 15 residues. CDR3 sequence: CASAGGELVGTGYTF. In DNA, the CDR3 is TGTGCCAGCGCGGGCGGTGAGCTTGTCGGTACTGGCTACACCTTC. The full variable domain, rest sourced from reference TRBV2 and TRBJ1-2, is EPEVTQTPSHQVTQMGQEVILRCVPISNHLYFYWYRQILGQKVEFLVSFYNNEISEKSEIFDDQFSVERPDGSNFTLKIRSTKLEDSAMYFCASAGGELVGTGYTFGSGTRLTVV.

CDR3: CASSLESRGTEAFF. CDR3 bases: TGTGCCAGCAGCTTGGAGAGTAGGGGAACTGAAGCTTTCTTT. V gene TRBV5-4 combines with J gene TRBJ1-1; possibly TRBD1 for D (5 bases). The germline CDR1 and CDR2 sequences are SGHNT and YYREEE (reference sequence). The ends were cut back, 0 bases at V and 5 bases at J, with 11 bases in the middle. CDR3 length: 14 amino acids.

This clone was recorded a few times. The genes are TRBV2 and TRBJ1-5; D is unclear. Germline CDR1 SNHLY, CDR2 FYNNEI. Deletions cut 1 base from V and 0 bases from J, with 10 bases between. The CDR3 loop spans 16 amino acids. The CDR3 spells CASSEDQYYSNQPQHF. DNA for the CDR3: TGTGCCAGCAGTGAAGACCAGTATTATAGCAATCAGCCCCAGCATTTT. The complete variable domain, with remaining parts taken from reference TRBV2 and TRBJ1-5, reads EPEVTQTPSHQVTQMGQEVILRCVPISNHLYFYWYRQILGQKVEFLVSFYNNEISEKSEIFDDQFSVERPDGSNFTLKIRSTKLEDSAMYFCASSEDQYYSNQPQHFGDGTRLSIL.

The chain joins TRBV5-4 to TRBJ2-6; 9 bases agree with TRBD1. Germline values: CDR1 SGHNT, CDR2 YYREEE (reference sequence). Trimming cost V 4 bases and J 2 bases; bases outside gene matches: 13. CDR3 size: 19 residues. The CDR3 reads CASSPEGDRGKTGANVLTF. Written as DNA, the CDR3 is TGTGCCAGCAGCCCGGAAGGTGACAGGGGGAAAACTGGGGCCAACGTCCTGACTTTC.

The chain carries TRBV18 and TRBJ1-5; 7 bases agree with TRBD1. J gave up 4 bases and V 4 bases, and 7 bases lay outside the gene matches. CDR1 and CDR2 (germline): KGHSH, LQKENI. The CDR3 consists of 15 residues. DNA of the CDR3: TGTGCCAGCTCACGTATACAGGGGTGGAATCAGCCCCAGCATTTT. Translation: CASSRIQGWNQPQHF.

J is TRBJ2-6 and V is TRBV27; D may be TRBD1 (6 bases). This CDR3 comprises 19 residues. Germline CDR1 is MNHEY and CDR2 is SMNVEV (reference sequence). The V end was cut by 6 bases, the J end by 0 bases, with 21 bases between. DNA of the CDR3: TGTGCCAGCAGCCGTGGACCGGGACACGGATCCTCTGGGGCCAACGTCCTGACTTTC. Translated, it gives CASSRGPGHGSSGANVLTF.

V and J are TRBV6-5 and TRBJ2-5, with a weak D call TRBD2 (6 bases). Germline V gene data show CDR1 as MNHEY and CDR2 as SVGAGI. The length of the CDR3 is 14 residues. V was shortened by 7 bases and J by 4 bases, with 16 bases between the two germline ends. The CDR3 DNA follows: TGTGCCAGCACCCGAATGGAGGGTGGAGAGACCCAGTACTTC. It translates to CASTRMEGGETQYF.

This clone appeared a few times. The V call is TRBV18, the J call TRBJ2-7; possibly TRBD1 for D (5 bases). CDR3 size: 14 residues. Between the trimmed V and J ends, which lost 6 bases and 2 bases, there was a span of 14 bases. Germline CDR1 is KGHSH and CDR2 is LQKENI. CDR3 nucleotides: TGTGCCAGCTCGGCAGGGAATACGGCCTACGAGCAGTACTTC. It translates to CASSAGNTAYEQYF.

The chain links TRBV5-4 to TRBJ2-2, with D uncertain. Trimming pared 4 bases from V and 5 bases from J, leaving 12 bases between. This CDR3 comprises 14 residues. CDR1 is SGHNT and CDR2 is YYREEE in the germline V gene (reference sequence). As DNA, the CDR3 is TGTGCCAGCAGCCCAACCCGGGTAACCGGGGAGCTGTTTTTT. Protein product: CASSPTRVTGELFF.

The rearrangement links TRBV24-1 to TRBJ1-2; 7 nucleotides match TRBD1. CDR3 size: 12 residues. Germline loops: CDR1 KGHDR, CDR2 SFDVKD. V was clipped by 6 bases and J by 9 bases; unmatched bases: 6. The CDR3 spells CATSPQGERYTF. The CDR3 bases are TGTGCCACCAGTCCCCAGGGGGAGCGCTACACCTTC.

The V call is TRBV6-2 or TRBV6-3, the J call TRBJ1-6, with 9 bases matching TRBD1. The CDR3 totals 16 residues. Germline V CDR1 and CDR2: MNHEY, SVGEGT. V was clipped by 6 bases and J by 7 bases; unmatched bases: 10. CDR3 in DNA: TGTGCCAGCAGCGACAGGGGGAGTCGGTCAAATTCACCCCTCCACTTT. Protein sequence: CASSDRGSRSNSPLHF.

V is TRBV7-7 and J is TRBJ1-2, with D perhaps TRBD1 (5 bases). V dropped 6 bases and J dropped 4 bases, with 33 bases sitting between them. Per the germline V gene, CDR1 is SSHAT and CDR2 is FNYEAQ (reference sequence). This CDR3 contains 20 residues. CDR3 residues: CASRGLKSTSDSQGFYGYTF. As DNA, the CDR3 is TGTGCCAGCAGGGGGTTGAAATCCACCTCCGACTCCCAGGGATTCTATGGCTACACCTTC. The full variable domain, with the rest looked up from reference TRBV7-7 and TRBJ1-2, is GAGVSQSPRYKVTKRGQDVTLRCDPISSHATLYWYQQALGQGPEFLTYFNYEAQPDKSGLPSDRFSAERPEGSISTLTIQRTEQRDSAMYRCASRGLKSTSDSQGFYGYTFGSGTRLTVV.

The V gene is TRBV9, the J gene TRBJ2-1; tentative D call: TRBD2 (6 bases). Trimming removed 0 bases at V and 5 bases at J, with 15 bases between. Per the germline V gene, CDR1 is SGDLS and CDR2 is YYNGEE. CDR3 size: 16 residues. CDR3 amino acids: CASSVAGGYGHNEQFF. DNA for the CDR3: TGTGCCAGCAGCGTAGCTGGAGGGTACGGGCACAATGAGCAGTTCTTC.

The J gene is TRBJ1-1, the V gene TRBV7-9, with TRBD1 identical over 8 bases. This CDR3 spans 16 amino acids. Germline V lookup: CDR1 SEHNR, CDR2 FQNEAQ (reference sequence). The junction had 14 bases not matched to a gene; V was cut back by 7 bases and J by 4 bases. CDR3 sequence reads: CASTSTDRARGTEAFF. For the CDR3, the DNA is TGTGCCAGCACCTCGACGGACAGGGCTCGGGGCACTGAAGCTTTCTTT.

This chain links TRBV6-6 with TRBJ2-1; tentative D call: TRBD2 (6 bases). V was pared by 7 bases and J by 4 bases, with 11 bases between. This CDR3 is 13 amino acids long. The germline CDR1 and CDR2 sequences are MNHNY and SVGAGI (reference sequence). The CDR3 DNA reads as TGTGCCAGCAACAACCGGGAGTACAATGAGCAGTTCTTC. It encodes CASNNREYNEQFF.

A few counts support this clone. This rearrangement joins TRBV30 to TRBJ2-7, with TRBD2 identical over 9 bases. CDR1 and CDR2 (germline): GTSNPN, SVGIG (reference sequence). The CDR3 is 14 amino acids. V lost 5 bases to trimming and J lost 3 bases; unmatched junction nucleotides: 8. The CDR3 is CAWGAGTSRYEQYF. The CDR3 region has the DNA TGTGCCTGGGGGGCTGGGACTAGCCGCTACGAGCAGTACTTC.

The rearrangement links TRBV28 to TRBJ1-6; D is possibly TRBD1 (6 bases). Deletions cut 2 bases from V and 7 bases from J, with 15 bases between. CDR1 and CDR2 from the germline V gene are MDHEN and SYDVKM. The CDR3 is 16 residues long. CDR3 region: CASSLRGGTFNSPLHF. Here the CDR3 DNA reads TGTGCCAGCAGTTTAAGGGGGGGTACGTTCAATTCACCCCTCCACTTT.

The chain recombines TRBV18 with TRBJ2-3; 7 nucleotides match TRBD2. V lost 6 bases and J lost 2; bases outside the gene matches: 8. This CDR3 has 15 residues. Germline V gene sequence: CDR1 KGHSH, CDR2 LQKENI. CDR3 sequence (DNA): TGTGCCAGCTCCTCGGGAGCGGGGAACACAGATACGCAGTATTTT. It codes for CASSSGAGNTDTQYF.

The chain has TRBV25-1 and TRBJ1-6; D unclear. The length of the CDR3 is 15 residues. Trimming removed 4 bases at V and 8 bases at J, with 15 bases between. Germline loops: CDR1 MGHDK, CDR2 SYGVNS. The CDR3 region is CASSAAGDFYSPLHF. The CDR3 DNA reads TGTGCCAGCAGTGCCGCCGGAGACTTCTATTCACCCCTCCACTTT.

The V call is TRBV9, the J call TRBJ1-2; a possible D gene is TRBD1 (5 bases). The CDR3 totals 12 residues. V gave up 6 bases and J gave up 2 bases, with 8 bases separating them. The germline V gene has CDR1 SGDLS and CDR2 YYNGEE. CDR3 amino acids: CASTRGNYGYTF. CDR3 nucleotides: TGTGCCAGCACAAGGGGCAACTATGGCTACACCTTC.

The chain combines TRBV6-5 with TRBJ1-3; D gene unclear. CDR3 length: 15 residues. The ends were cut back, 2 bases at V and 1 base at J, with 9 bases in the middle. Germline CDR1 is MNHEY and CDR2 is SVGAGI. CDR3 DNA sequence: TGTGCCAGCAGTTACGCGGTAGGATCTGGAAACACCATATATTTT. Its translation is CASSYAVGSGNTIYF.

The CDR3 nucleotides read TGTGCCAGCAGCCCGGGGGATAGAGGCTACGAGCAGTACTTC. Translation: CASSPGDRGYEQYF. The chain recombines TRBV13 with TRBJ2-7; weak D call: TRBD2 (6 bases). Germline V gene data show CDR1 as PRHDT and CDR2 as FYEKMQ (reference sequence). The CDR3 is 14 amino acids. Trimming took off 5 bases at V and 3 bases at J, with 14 bases between the two ends.

In regard to this clone: One end of the junction is discordant with germline, which a read error may explain. V usage is TRBV27 and J usage is TRBJ1-5; D uncertain. Germline assignment: CDR1 MNHEY and CDR2 SMNVEV (reference sequence). The CDR3 runs 14 residues. The CDR3 is CATSGVTGNQPQHF. The CDR3, as DNA: TGTGCCACCAGTGGAGTGACGGGCAATCAGCCCCAGCATTTT.

The chain carries TRBV3-1 (or the pseudogene TRBV3-2) and TRBJ1-2, with D hard to call. Germline-derived CDR1 and CDR2 are LGHDT and YNNKEL (reference sequence). Trimming took off 0 bases at V and 4 bases at J, with 6 bases between the two ends. The CDR3 runs to 13 residues. CDR3 residues: CASSQDRVYGYTF. In DNA, the CDR3 is TGTGCCAGCAGCCAAGATCGAGTCTATGGCTACACCTTC.

The V gene is TRBV24-1, the J gene TRBJ2-5, with a tentative D call TRBD2 (6 bases). The CDR3 has 15 amino acids. Germline-derived CDR1 and CDR2 are KGHDR and SFDVKD. Trimming removed 5 bases at V and 2 bases at J, with 14 bases between. CDR3 sequence: CATSAAGRLQETQYF. CDR3 DNA: TGTGCCACCAGTGCGGCCGGGAGATTACAAGAGACCCAGTACTTC.

This chain uses TRBV6-6 with TRBJ2-1; a weak D match, TRBD1 (5 bases). V was shortened by 4 bases and J by 4 bases, with 14 bases between the two germline ends. Germline V lookup: CDR1 MNHNY, CDR2 SVGAGI (reference sequence). The CDR3 contains 15 residues. CDR3 in amino acids: CASSLGASRYNEQFF. The CDR3 DNA sequence: TGTGCCAGCAGTTTAGGGGCGTCGCGATACAATGAGCAGTTCTTC.

In DNA, the CDR3 is TGTGCCAGCAGTTTAAGCAGGGGAACTAATGAAAAACTGTTTTTT. Protein sequence: CASSLSRGTNEKLFF. The chain combines TRBV28 with TRBJ1-4; TRBD1 might be the D (6 bases). The CDR3 totals 15 residues. Looked up from germline, CDR1 is MDHEN and CDR2 is SYDVKM. V dropped 2 bases and J dropped 1 base, with 8 bases sitting between them.

This clone was observed once. The chain links TRBV7-3 to TRBJ1-1, with D perhaps TRBD1 (5 bases). The CDR3 covers 15 residues. The V gene's germline CDR1 is SGHTA and CDR2 FQGTGA. V was clipped by 1 base and J by 3 bases, with 12 bases between them. The CDR3 sequence is CASSLNGGGDTEAFF. DNA for the CDR3: TGTGCCAGCAGCTTAAATGGGGGAGGAGACACTGAAGCTTTCTTT.